The 13 T cell receptor beta chains listed next were all sequenced from one sample in a study of molecular identifiers for immune sequencing clone quantification. TCRdb analysed the PCR reads with MiXCR anew, one entry per CDR3 protein. The sample lists around 480,000 distinct CDR3 sequences; around 21% were seen once. The sequencing input was naive CD8+ T cells from blood, with Jurkat cell RNA spiked in. The subset was: FACS-sorted CD8+CD4-CCR7+CD45RA+ naive T cells. Every receptor here comes from a human donor in good health. Some libraries in this study had Jurkat cell RNA spiked in.

This clonotype was recorded at least ten times. The rearrangement links TRBV29-1 to TRBJ1-1, with D possibly TRBD1 on 5 matching bases. The CDR3 consists of 15 residues. The ends were cut back, 4 bases at V and 1 base at J, with 16 bases in the middle. Per germline, CDR1 SQVTM and CDR2 ANQGSEA. The CDR3: CSVVGGADPNTEAFF. In DNA form, the CDR3 reads TGCAGCGTTGTGGGGGGAGCGGACCCGAACACTGAAGCTTTCTTT.

There are a few counts of this clonotype. V and J are TRBV12-3 or TRBV12-4 and TRBJ1-1; possible D gene TRBD1, 5 bases. The ends were cut back, 8 bases at V and 4 bases at J, with 8 bases in the middle. The CDR3 length is 11 residues. This chain's CDR3 is CASGTGTEAFF. Written as DNA, the CDR3 is TGTGCCAGCGGGACCGGCACTGAAGCTTTCTTT.

J is TRBJ2-5 and V is TRBV7-9; D possibly corresponds to TRBD2 (7 bases). V was shortened by 4 bases and J by 3 bases, with 12 bases between the two germline ends. Germline V gene sequence: CDR1 SEHNR, CDR2 FQNEAQ (reference sequence). The CDR3 totals 14 residues. The CDR3 spells CASSWEGGKETQYF. In DNA form, the CDR3 reads TGTGCCAGCAGCTGGGAGGGGGGGAAAGAGACCCAGTACTTC.

This clonotype was found many times. This chain uses TRBV12-3 or TRBV12-4 with TRBJ1-5; 9 nucleotides align to TRBD1. There are 17 residues in the CDR3. V gave up 6 bases and J gave up 11 bases; unmatched junction bases: 20. The chain's CDR3 is CASSHLEPGQGESAQHF. DNA for the CDR3: TGTGCCAGCAGCCACCTGGAACCGGGACAGGGCGAATCAGCCCAGCATTTT.

Ten or more counts support this clonotype. The chain recombines TRBV19 with TRBJ2-7; D is possibly TRBD1 (6 bases). CDR1 LNHDA and CDR2 SQIVND come from the germline V gene (reference sequence). The length of the CDR3 is 15 residues. V lost 3 bases and J 2 bases, leaving 14 bases between the germline ends. The CDR3 DNA is TGTGCCAGTAGTATTGGGGGCAGAGAAGCCTACGAGCAGTACTTC. Residues: CASSIGGREAYEQYF.

This clonotype was recorded at least ten times. The genes are TRBV20-1 and TRBJ2-4, with D possibly being TRBD2 (5 bases). Germline V gene lookup returns CDR1 DFQATT and CDR2 SNEGSKA (reference sequence). The V gene lost 2 bases and the J gene lost 4 bases, with 9 bases spanning the gap. CDR3 length: 13 residues. The CDR3 DNA sequence: TGCAGTGCTAGACGCTGGGAGAAAAACATTCAGTACTTC. This gives the protein CSARRWEKNIQYF.

This clonotype has at least ten counts. The genes are TRBV28 and TRBJ2-3; D possibly uses TRBD1 or TRBD2 (6 bases each). Germline CDR1 MDHEN, CDR2 SYDVKM. Between the trimmed V and J ends, which lost 7 bases and 5 bases, there was a span of 13 bases. The CDR3 totals 13 residues. The CDR3 here is CASKGGWLDTQYF. The CDR3 region has the DNA TGTGCCAGCAAGGGGGGTTGGCTAGATACGCAGTATTTT.

With respect to this clonotype: This could be a read error, since a much larger clone is one nucleotide away. This chain connects TRBV6-5 to TRBJ2-7; D could derive from TRBD1 or TRBD2 (5 bases each). CDR1 and CDR2 (germline): MNHEY, SVGAGI. The CDR3 spans 13 residues. The CDR3 DNA reads TGTGCCAGCTGGGACCGCTTCTCCTACGGGCAGTACTTC. The encoded protein is CASWDRFSYGQYF.

This clonotype was detected many times. J is TRBJ2-7 and V is TRBV5-1; 7 nucleotides agree with TRBD2. The CDR3 loop spans 14 amino acids. The ends lost 0 bases at V and 3 bases at J; junction bases unmatched: 3. The V gene's germline CDR1 is SGHRS and CDR2 YFSETQ. The CDR3 sequence is CASSLAGGFYEQYF. Here the CDR3 DNA reads TGCGCCAGCAGCTTGGCCGGGGGGTTCTACGAGCAGTACTTC. Looking up the rest from reference TRBV5-1 and TRBJ2-7 gives the full variable domain: KAGVTQTPRYLIKTRGQQVTLSCSPISGHRSVSWYQQTPGQGLQFLFEYFSETQRNKGNFPGRFSGRQFSNSRSEMNVSTLELGDSALYLCASSLAGGFYEQYFGPGTRLTVT.

The V call is TRBV11-2, the J call TRBJ2-1, with 12 bases fitting TRBD2. CDR1 and CDR2 from the germline V gene are SGHAT and FQNNGV. This CDR3 contains 17 residues. V lost 5 bases to trimming and J lost 7 bases; unmatched junction nucleotides: 12. The CDR3 loop is CASSPTSGGFGSNEQFF. Here the CDR3 DNA reads TGTGCCAGCAGCCCAACTAGCGGGGGGTTCGGTTCTAATGAGCAGTTCTTC.

This clonotype has a handful of counts. This rearrangement joins TRBV13 to TRBJ1-4, with TRBD1 as a possible D gene (6 bases). Germline lookup yields CDR1 PRHDT and CDR2 FYEKMQ (reference sequence). The CDR3 has 14 amino acids. The V gene lost 0 bases and the J gene lost 8 bases, with 10 bases spanning the gap. The CDR3: CASSLGLRGEKLFF. The CDR3 nucleotides read TGTGCCAGCAGCTTAGGACTTAGGGGGGAAAAACTGTTTTTT.

As concerns this clonotype: Given the absence of the conserved phenylalanine or tryptophan at the CDR3 end, a read error is likely. The limits of the CDR3 on the DNA are not certain, so only TCRdb's listed CDR3 is given. This rearrangement joins TRBV3-2 to TRBJ1-1; TRBD1 is the table's D call and was not checked against the DNA. TRBV3-2 is described as a pseudogene. The CDR3 is 15 amino acids in total, end residues counted. This chain's CDR3 is CASSQEHMGTPWAFS.

Ten or more counts support this clonotype. This chain connects TRBV27 to TRBJ2-7, with D unclear. The CDR3 contains 13 residues. Per the germline V gene, CDR1 is MNHEY and CDR2 is SMNVEV (reference sequence). V was cut by 4 bases and J by 2 bases, with 9 bases left in between. The CDR3 DNA follows: TGTGCCAGCAGTTCGACCTTGGCCTACGAGCAGTACTTC. Translating it yields CASSSTLAYEQYF.